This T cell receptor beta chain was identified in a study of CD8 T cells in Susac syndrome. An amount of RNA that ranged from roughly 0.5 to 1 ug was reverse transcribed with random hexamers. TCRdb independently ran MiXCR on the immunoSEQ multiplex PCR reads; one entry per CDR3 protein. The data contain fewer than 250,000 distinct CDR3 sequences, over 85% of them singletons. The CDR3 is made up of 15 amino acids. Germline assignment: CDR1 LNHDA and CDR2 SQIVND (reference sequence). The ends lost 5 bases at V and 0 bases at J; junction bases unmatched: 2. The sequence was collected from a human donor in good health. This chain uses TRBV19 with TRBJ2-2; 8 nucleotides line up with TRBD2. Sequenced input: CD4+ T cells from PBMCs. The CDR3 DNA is TGTGCCAGTAGTTATAGCGGGGCGAACACCGGGGAGCTGTTTTTT. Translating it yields CASSYSGANTGELFF.